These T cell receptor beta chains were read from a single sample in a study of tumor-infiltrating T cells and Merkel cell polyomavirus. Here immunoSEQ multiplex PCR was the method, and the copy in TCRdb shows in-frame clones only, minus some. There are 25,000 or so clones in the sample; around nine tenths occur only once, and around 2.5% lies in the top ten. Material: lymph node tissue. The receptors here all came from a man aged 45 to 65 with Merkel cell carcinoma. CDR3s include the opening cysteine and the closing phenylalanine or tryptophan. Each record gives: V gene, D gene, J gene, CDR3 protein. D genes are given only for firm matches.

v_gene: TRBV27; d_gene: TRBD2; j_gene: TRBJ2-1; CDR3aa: CASSLIIAGGSYNEQFF
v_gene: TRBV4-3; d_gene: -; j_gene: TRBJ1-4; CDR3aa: CASSSPGGDEKLFF
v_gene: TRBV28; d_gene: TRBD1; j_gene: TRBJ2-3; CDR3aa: CASSPGGVTDTQYF
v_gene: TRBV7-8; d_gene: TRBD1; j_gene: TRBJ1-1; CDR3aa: CASSFGTGTNTEAFF
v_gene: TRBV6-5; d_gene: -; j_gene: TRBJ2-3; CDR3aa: CASSYSMLTTDTQYF
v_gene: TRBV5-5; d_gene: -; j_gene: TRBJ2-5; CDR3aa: CASSPEGPQETQYF
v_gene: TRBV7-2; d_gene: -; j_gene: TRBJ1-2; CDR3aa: CASTPGEGYTF
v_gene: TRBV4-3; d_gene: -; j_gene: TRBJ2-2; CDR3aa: CASSQGRGTGELFF
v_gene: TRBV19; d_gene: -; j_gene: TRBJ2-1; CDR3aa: CASMRDSYNEQFF
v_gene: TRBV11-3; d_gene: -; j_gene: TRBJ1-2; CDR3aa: CASSARPSVYYGYTF
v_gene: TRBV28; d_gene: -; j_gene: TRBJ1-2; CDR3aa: CASSAGKLGGYTF
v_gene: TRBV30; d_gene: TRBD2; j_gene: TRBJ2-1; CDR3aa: CAWSVTGGAHNEQFF
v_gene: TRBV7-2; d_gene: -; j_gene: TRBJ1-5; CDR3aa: CASSEAGALRPQHF
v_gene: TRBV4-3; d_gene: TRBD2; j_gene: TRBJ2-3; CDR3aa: CASSQLRGAGAILTDTQYF
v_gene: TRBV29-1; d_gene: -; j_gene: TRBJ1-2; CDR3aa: CSVEGAGVYGYTF
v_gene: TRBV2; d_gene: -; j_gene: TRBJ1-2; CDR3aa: CASSGGGNYGYTF
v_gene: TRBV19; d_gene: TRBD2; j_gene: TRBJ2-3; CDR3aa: CASSTSGGARPDTQYF
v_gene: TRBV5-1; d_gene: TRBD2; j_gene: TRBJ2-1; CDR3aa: CASSLSGTSGMNEQFF
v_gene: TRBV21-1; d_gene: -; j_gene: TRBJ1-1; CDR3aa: CASSKDTPPRVGALNTEAFF
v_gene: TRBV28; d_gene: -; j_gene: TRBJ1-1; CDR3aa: CASSFRGYTEAFF
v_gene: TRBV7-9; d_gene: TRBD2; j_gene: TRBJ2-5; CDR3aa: CASSQGALAGVYETQYF
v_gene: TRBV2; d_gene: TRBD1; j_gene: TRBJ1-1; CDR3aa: CASRGPRGSMNTEAFF
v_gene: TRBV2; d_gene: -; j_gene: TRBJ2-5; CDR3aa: CASSEQRQETQYF
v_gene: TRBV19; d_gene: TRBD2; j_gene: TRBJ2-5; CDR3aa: CASSPAGGRRETQYF
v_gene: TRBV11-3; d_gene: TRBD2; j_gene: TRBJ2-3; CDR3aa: CASSPRTGLAGGSTDTQYF
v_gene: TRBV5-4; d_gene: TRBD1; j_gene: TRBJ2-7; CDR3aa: CASSPGQGDPSSYEQYF
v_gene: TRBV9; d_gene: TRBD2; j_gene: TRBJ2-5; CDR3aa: CASSVGAAGVEETQYF
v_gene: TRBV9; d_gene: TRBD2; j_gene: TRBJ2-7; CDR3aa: CASSALAGFRNEQYF
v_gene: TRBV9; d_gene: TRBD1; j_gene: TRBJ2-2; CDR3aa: CASSVDYRGPIEYTGELFF
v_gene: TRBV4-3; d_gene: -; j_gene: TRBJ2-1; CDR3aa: CASSQDIAGEQFF
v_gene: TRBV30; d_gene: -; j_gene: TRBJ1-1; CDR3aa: CAWSVMNTEAFF
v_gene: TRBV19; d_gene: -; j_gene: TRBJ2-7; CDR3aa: CASSTPSLVSGTHGYEQYF
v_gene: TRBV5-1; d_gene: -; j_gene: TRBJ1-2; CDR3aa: CASSRDTAGGYGYTF
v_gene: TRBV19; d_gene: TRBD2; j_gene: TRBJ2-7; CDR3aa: CASSMRTSGTRSYEQYF
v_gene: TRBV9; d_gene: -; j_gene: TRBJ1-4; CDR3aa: CASSEGQGGEKLFF
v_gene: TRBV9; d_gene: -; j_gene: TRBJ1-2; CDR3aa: CASSVDPSGIHGYTF
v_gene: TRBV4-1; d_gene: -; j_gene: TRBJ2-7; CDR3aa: CASSQVTAYEQYF
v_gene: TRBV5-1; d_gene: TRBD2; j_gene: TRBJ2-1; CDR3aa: CASSHSGSYNEQFF
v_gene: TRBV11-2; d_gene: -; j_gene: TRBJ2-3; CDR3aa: CASSLVAPGAVTDTQYF
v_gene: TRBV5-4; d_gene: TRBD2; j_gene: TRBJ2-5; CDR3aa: CASSFTSGYQETQYF
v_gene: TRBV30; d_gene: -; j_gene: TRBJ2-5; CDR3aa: CAWGTGTNRVTETQYF
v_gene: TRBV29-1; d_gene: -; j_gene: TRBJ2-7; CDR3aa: CSVPGVYEQYF
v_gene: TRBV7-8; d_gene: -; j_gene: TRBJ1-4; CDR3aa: CASSHLWDTTNEKLFF
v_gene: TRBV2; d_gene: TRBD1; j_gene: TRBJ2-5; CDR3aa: CASSPGQGDQETQYF
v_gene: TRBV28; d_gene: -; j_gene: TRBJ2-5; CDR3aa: CASNQGDKTQYF
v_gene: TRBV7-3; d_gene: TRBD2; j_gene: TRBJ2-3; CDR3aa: CASSSSSGGAVDTQYF